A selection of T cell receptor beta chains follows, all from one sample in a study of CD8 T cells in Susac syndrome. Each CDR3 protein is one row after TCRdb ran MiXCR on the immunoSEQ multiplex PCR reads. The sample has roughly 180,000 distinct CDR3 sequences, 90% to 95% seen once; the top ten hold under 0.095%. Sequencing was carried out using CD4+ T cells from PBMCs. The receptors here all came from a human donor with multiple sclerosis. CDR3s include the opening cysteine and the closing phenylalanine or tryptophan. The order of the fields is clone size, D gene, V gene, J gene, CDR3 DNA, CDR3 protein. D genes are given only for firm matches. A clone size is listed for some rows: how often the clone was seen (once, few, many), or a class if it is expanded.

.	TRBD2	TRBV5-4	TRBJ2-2	TGTGCCAGCAGCTTGGAAGCGGGAGGCTCGGGCGGGGAGCTGTTTTTT	CASSLEAGGSGGELFF
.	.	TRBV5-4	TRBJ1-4	TGTGCCAGCAGCGTATCCCCGGATGAAAAACTGTTTTTT	CASSVSPDEKLFF
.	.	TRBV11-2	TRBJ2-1	TGTGCCAGCAGCTTAGGTCGGCTAATCAATGAGCAGTTCTTC	CASSLGRLINEQFF
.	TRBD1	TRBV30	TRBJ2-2	TGTGCCTGGAGCCAGGGACAGGGAAGCGGGGAGCTGTTTTTT	CAWSQGQGSGELFF
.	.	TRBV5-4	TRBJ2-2	TGTGCCAGCAGCGAGGGGGTTACAGTCGGGGAGCTGTTTTTT	CASSEGVTVGELFF
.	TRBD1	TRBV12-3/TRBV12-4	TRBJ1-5	TGTGCCAGCAGCTTACAGACAGGGGGAGGACAGCCCCAGCATTTT	CASSLQTGGGQPQHF
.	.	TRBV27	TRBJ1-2	TGTGCCAGCAGTTTATCAGGCAGGGCTGGCTACACCTTC	CASSLSGRAGYTF
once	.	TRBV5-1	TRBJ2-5	TGCGCCAGCAGCTTGTTAGCCAGGCCGACCCAGTACTTC	CASSLLARPTQYF
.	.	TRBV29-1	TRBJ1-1	TGCAGCGTTCTCCTCGGGAGGAACACTGAAGCTTTCTTT	CSVLLGRNTEAFF
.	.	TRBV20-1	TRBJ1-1	TGCAGTGCCGAGGGACCTGCGTCCACTGAAGCTTTCTTT	CSAEGPASTEAFF
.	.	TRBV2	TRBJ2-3	TGTGCCAGCAGTGAATCTTGGGGGGCGGATACGCAGTATTTT	CASSESWGADTQYF
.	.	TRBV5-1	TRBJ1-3	TGCGCCAGCAGCTTGGGGGGCACGTCCTCTGGAAACACCATATATTTT	CASSLGGTSSGNTIYF
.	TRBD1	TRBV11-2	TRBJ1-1	TGTGCCAGCAGCACCTTGACAGGGGAGGGCACTGAAGCTTTCTTT	CASSTLTGEGTEAFF
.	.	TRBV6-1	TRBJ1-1	TGTGCCAGCAGTGAATTCGTGAACACTGAAGCTTTCTTT	CASSEFVNTEAFF
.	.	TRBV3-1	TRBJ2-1	TGTGCCAGCAGCCAAGTTGATCTCAGGGGGGCCTGGCGTAATGAGCAGTTCTTC	CASSQVDLRGAWRNEQFF
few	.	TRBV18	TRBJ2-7	TGTGCCAGCTCACCCGGCAGGGAGCAGTACTTC	CASSPGREQYF
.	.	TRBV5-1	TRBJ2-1	TGCGCCAGCAGCTCGGGATCGGGGAACTCCTACAATGAGCAGTTCTTC	CASSSGSGNSYNEQFF
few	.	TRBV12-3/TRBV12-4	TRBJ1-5	TGTGCCAGCAGTAGCGATAGCAATCAGCCCCAGCATTTT	CASSSDSNQPQHF
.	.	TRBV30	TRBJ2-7	TGTGCCTGGAGTGCCGGATTTGCAGGCGAGCAGTACTTC	CAWSAGFAGEQYF
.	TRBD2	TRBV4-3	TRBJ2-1	TGCGCCAGCAGCCCCCGGGGGGTCCATGAGCAGTTCTTC	CASSPRGVHEQFF
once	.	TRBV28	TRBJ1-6	TGTGCCAGCAGTCCCCCGGGTTCAAATTCACCCCTCCACTTT	CASSPPGSNSPLHF
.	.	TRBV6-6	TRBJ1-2	TGTGCCAGCAGTTTTGAAGGGGAGTCGGGTGGCTACACCTTC	CASSFEGESGGYTF
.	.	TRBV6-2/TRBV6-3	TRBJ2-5	TGTGCCAGCAGTTACTCGGACTTGAGAGAGACCCAGTACTTC	CASSYSDLRETQYF
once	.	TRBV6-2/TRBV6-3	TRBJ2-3	TGTGCCAGCAGCCCCACAGGGCCAGATACGCAGTATTTT	CASSPTGPDTQYF
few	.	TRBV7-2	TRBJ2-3	TGTGCCAGCAGTCCTGGCACAGATACGCAGTATTTT	CASSPGTDTQYF
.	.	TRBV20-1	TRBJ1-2	TGCAGTGCTAGAGATTATAGGTCTAACTATGGCTACACCTTC	CSARDYRSNYGYTF
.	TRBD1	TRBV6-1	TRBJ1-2	TGTGCCAGCAGCGAGGGGACAGGGATCTATGGCTACACCTTC	CASSEGTGIYGYTF
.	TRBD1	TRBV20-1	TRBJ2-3	TGCAGTGCTAGAGACCCAGGGGGCCTCGGCACAGATACGCAGTATTTT	CSARDPGGLGTDTQYF
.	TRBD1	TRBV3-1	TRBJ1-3	TGTGCCAGCAGCCCCAATGGACAGGGTGGAAACACCATATATTTT	CASSPNGQGGNTIYF
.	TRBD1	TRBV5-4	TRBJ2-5	TGTGCCAGCAGCATAGGACAGGGAGCAAGGCAAGAGACCCAGTACTTC	CASSIGQGARQETQYF
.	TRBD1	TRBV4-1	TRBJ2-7	TGCGCCAGCAGCCAAGAAACCAGCAGACAGGGATACGAGCAGTACTTC	CASSQETSRQGYEQYF
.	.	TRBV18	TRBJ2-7	TGTGCCAGCTCACCAGGCGAGGTTTCCTACGAGCAGTACTTC	CASSPGEVSYEQYF
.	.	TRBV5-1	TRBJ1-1	TGCGCCAGCAGCTTGTCGGAGGACACTGAAGCTTTCTTT	CASSLSEDTEAFF
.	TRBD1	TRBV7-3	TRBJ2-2	TGTGCCAGCAGCCTAGGGGCCCAGGGGGCGAGCACCGGGGAGCTGTTTTTT	CASSLGAQGASTGELFF
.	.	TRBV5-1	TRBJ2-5	TGCGCCAGCAGACCCGGTTCCCGGAGGGAGACCCAGTACTTC	CASRPGSRRETQYF
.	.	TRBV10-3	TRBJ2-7	TGTGCCATCAGCGACCGTCAGGGTTACAACGAGCAGTACTTC	CAISDRQGYNEQYF
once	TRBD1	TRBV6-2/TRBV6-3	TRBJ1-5	TGTGCCAGCAGTTACAACCTCGGGCAAGGACAGGGTATGCAGCCCCAGCATTTT	CASSYNLGQGQGMQPQHF
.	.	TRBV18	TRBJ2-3	TGTGCCAGCTCACCACCAACTTATTCAGGGACCACCAATACGCAGTATTTT	CASSPPTYSGTTNTQYF
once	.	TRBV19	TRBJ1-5	TGTGCCAGTAGCCCTGGGTTGGAGCAGCCCCAGCATTTT	CASSPGLEQPQHF
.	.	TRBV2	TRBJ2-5	TGTGCCAGCAGTGAAAAGACCCAGTACTTC	CASSEKTQYF
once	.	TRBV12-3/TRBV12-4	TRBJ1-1	TGTGCCAGCAGTTCCTCGACAGCGAACACTGAAGCTTTCTTT	CASSSSTANTEAFF
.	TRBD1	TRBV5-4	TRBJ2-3	TGTGCCAGCAGCCTCGGACAGGGGGCCGCAGATACGCAGTATTTT	CASSLGQGAADTQYF
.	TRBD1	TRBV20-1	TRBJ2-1	TGCAGTGCCGACCTTAATTACAGGGGCAGTGAGCAGTTCTTC	CSADLNYRGSEQFF
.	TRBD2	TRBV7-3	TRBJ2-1	TGTGCCAGCAGCTTCAGCGGGAGAGCAGGTGAGCAGTTCTTC	CASSFSGRAGEQFF
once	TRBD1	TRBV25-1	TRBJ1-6	TGTGCCAGCAGCCCCAGGACAGGGACATCTAACTCACCCCTCCACTTT	CASSPRTGTSNSPLHF
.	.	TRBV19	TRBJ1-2	TGTGCCAGTAGTCCACGGAGATCAGCCATAAGGGGCGGCTATGGCTACACCTTC	CASSPRRSAIRGGYGYTF
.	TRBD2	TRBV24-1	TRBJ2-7	TGTGCCACCAGTGATTTGACGGCGGGAGCCCAGCAGTACTTC	CATSDLTAGAQQYF
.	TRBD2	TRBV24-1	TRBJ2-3	TGTGCCACCAGGACTAGCGGGGACGCGGATACGCAGTATTTT	CATRTSGDADTQYF
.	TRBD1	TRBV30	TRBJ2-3	TGTGCCATACAGGGGGCCGGGGCAGATACGCAGTATTTT	CAIQGAGADTQYF
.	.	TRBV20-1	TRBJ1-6	TGCAGTGCAAAAGGGGGGGATTCACCCCTCCACTTT	CSAKGGDSPLHF
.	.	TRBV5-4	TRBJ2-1	TGTGCCAGCAGCGTGACCCCGGGGAATGAGCAGTTCTTC	CASSVTPGNEQFF
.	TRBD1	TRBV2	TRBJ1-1	TGTGCCAGCAGGCGGACAGGGGGTGACCACACTGAAGCTTTCTTT	CASRRTGGDHTEAFF
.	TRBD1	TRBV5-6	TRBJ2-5	TGTGCCAGCAGCTTGTATGGACAGGGGTTGACCCAGTACTTC	CASSLYGQGLTQYF
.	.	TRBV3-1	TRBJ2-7	TGTGCCAGCAGCCAAGAGATAGAGCGGGAGCAGTACTTC	CASSQEIEREQYF
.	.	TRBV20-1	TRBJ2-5	TGCAGTGCCGAAAGGGAGACCCAGTACTTC	CSAERETQYF
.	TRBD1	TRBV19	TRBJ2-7	TGTGCCAGTAGTATATTAACGACAGGGGCACACTACGAGCAGTACTTC	CASSILTTGAHYEQYF
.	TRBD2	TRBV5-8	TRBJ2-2	TGTGCCAGCAGCTTGGCCGGGACTAGCGGGAGTACCGGGGAGCTGTTTTTT	CASSLAGTSGSTGELFF
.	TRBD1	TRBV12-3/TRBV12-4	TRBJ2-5	TGTGCCAGCAGTTTGCAGGGGGCGTCGGAGACCCAGTACTTC	CASSLQGASETQYF